This record covers a single T cell receptor beta chain. Antigen unknown. This entry comes from a study of T-cell memory formation after mild COVID-19. As for the study in general: TCR clusters largely stayed donor specific. Points from the study as a whole: CD4+ bias marked clones expanding day 15 to 37, unlike balanced contracting clones.

Using constant-segment primers, 5'RACE produced TCR alpha and TCR beta cDNA libraries carrying sample barcodes and UMIs. MiXCR was run by TCRdb on the 5' RACE reads, yielding one entry per CDR3 protein. The table lists about 240,000 distinct CDR3 sequences, over 9% of them singletons. CDR3 length: 19 amino acids. The V and J ends lost 2 bases and 4 bases, in that order; junction bases with no gene match: 18. Germline V gene sequence: CDR1 SGHVS, CDR2 FQNEAQ. Sequences were obtained from PBMCs or a T cell subset sorted from them (not recorded which). The source of this sequence is a man aged 18 to 30 who had mild COVID-19 (a few samples of this study predate the infection). Cell type and time point are not known. The chain links TRBV7-8 to TRBJ2-3; 7 bases align to TRBD2. CDR3 DNA: TGTGCCAGCAGCTTACCCGATTTTGGCGGGGGAATTGGGTCAGATACGCAGTATTTT. Translation: CASSLPDFGGGIGSDTQYF.